These 28 T cell receptor beta chains share one sample of origin, sequenced in a study of shared clonotypes between healthy human individuals. Method: immunoSEQ multiplex PCR; TCRdb's copy keeps in-frame clones and lacks some. The sample holds over 400,000 clones; around 80% are singletons and the top ten take approximately 12%. Sequenced material: PBMCs. These receptors were collected from a woman aged 40 to 50 in good health. Some clones in this sample may be carry-over from other donors' samples.

The chain has TRBV28 and TRBJ2-1; D is uncertain. V lost 10 bases, J lost 2 bases, and 15 bases lay in between. Per germline, CDR1 MDHEN and CDR2 SYDVKM. The CDR3 consists of 14 residues. The CDR3 DNA reads TGTGCCACCACCCCCAGGATTGCCTACAATGAGCAGTTCTTC. Translating gives CATTPRIAYNEQFF.

This clone was detected only once. Other DNA sequences in the same sample also yield this CDR3. The chain carries TRBV7-8 and TRBJ1-1; maybe TRBD1 (5 bases). CDR1 and CDR2 from the germline V gene are SGHVS and FQNEAQ. CDR3 length equals 15 residues. The V and J ends lost 1 base and 1 base respectively, with 10 bases between them. CDR3 sequence (DNA): TGTGCCAGCAGCTTAGGAAGCGGGGGGAACACTGAAGCTTTCTTT. It codes for CASSLGSGGNTEAFF.

This sequence joins TRBV19 and TRBJ2-1; 8 bases line up with TRBD1. Germline lookup yields CDR1 LNHDA and CDR2 SQIVND (reference sequence). The CDR3 covers 15 residues. Trimming cost V 7 bases and J 0 bases; bases outside gene matches: 5. The CDR3, as DNA: TGTGCCAGTATCGACACAGGGGGCTCCTACAATGAGCAGTTCTTC. Its translation is CASIDTGGSYNEQFF.

The chain recombines TRBV7-2 with TRBJ2-7; 11 bases map to TRBD1. V shed 2 bases, J shed 5 bases, and the junction held 5 bases outside the gene matches. This CDR3 spans 15 amino acids. CDR1 SGHTA and CDR2 FQGNSA come from the germline V gene. CDR3 in amino acids: CASSLRDRGGNEQYF. The CDR3 DNA reads as TGTGCCAGCAGCTTAAGGGACAGGGGGGGCAACGAGCAGTACTTC. Full variable domain (remainder filled in from reference TRBV7-2 and TRBJ2-7): GAGVSQSPSNKVTEKGKDVELRCDPISGHTALYWYRQSLGQGLEFLIYFQGNSAPDKSGLPSDRFSAERTGGSVSTLTIQRTQQEDSAVYLCASSLRDRGGNEQYFGPGTRLTVT.

The chain links TRBV11-2 to TRBJ2-6; D ambiguous. V was shortened by 2 bases and J by 0 bases, with 11 bases between the two germline ends. Germline V gene lookup returns CDR1 SGHAT and CDR2 FQNNGV. The CDR3 extends over 17 amino acids. Written as DNA, the CDR3 is TGTGCCAGCAGCTTACATAACGGCCGCTCTGGGGCCAACGTCCTGACTTTC. Its translation: CASSLHNGRSGANVLTF.

With respect to this clone: One base separates it from a far larger clone, so it is likely a read error. Within the sample, other DNA sequences also encode this same CDR3. V gene TRBV2 combines with J gene TRBJ1-4, with 7 bases lining up with TRBD1. The trim removed 7 bases at V and 11 bases at J, leaving 7 bases unmatched. The length of the CDR3 is 12 residues. The germline CDR1 and CDR2 sequences are SNHLY and FYNNEI. CDR3 coding DNA: TGTGCCAGCATCTCAACAGGGGAGAAACTGTTTTTT. Protein: CASISTGEKLFF.

The chain recombines TRBV28 with TRBJ1-2; perhaps TRBD1 as D (5 bases). V was trimmed by 1 base and J by 4 bases, leaving 13 bases between them. This CDR3 has 15 amino acids. CDR1 MDHEN and CDR2 SYDVKM come from the germline V gene. The CDR3 here is CASSLYWQGSYGYTF. CDR3 DNA sequence: TGTGCCAGCAGTTTATACTGGCAGGGCAGCTATGGCTACACCTTC.

J is TRBJ2-7 and V is TRBV5-6; tentative D call: TRBD2 (5 bases). V was clipped by 4 bases and J by 3 bases, with 17 bases between them. The germline V gene encodes CDR1 SGHDT and CDR2 YYEEEE. CDR3 length: 15 residues. Written as DNA, the CDR3 is TGTGCCAGCAGCCCGGGGTGGGGTGGAGACTACGAGCAGTACTTC. Translating it yields CASSPGWGGDYEQYF.

The genes are TRBV5-6 and TRBJ2-7; no firm D call. The CDR3 extends over 15 amino acids. The germline V gene encodes CDR1 SGHDT and CDR2 YYEEEE. Trimming removed 2 bases from V and 4 bases from J, with 16 bases in between. The CDR3 protein is CASSFFERPLYEQYF. In DNA form, the CDR3 reads TGTGCCAGCAGCTTTTTCGAACGGCCACTTTACGAGCAGTACTTC.

This clone was counted ten times or more. The rearrangement joins TRBV4-1 to TRBJ2-3, with D maybe TRBD2 (6 bases). The V end lost 6 bases, the J end lost 5 bases, and 21 bases lay between the germline ends. Germline V gene lookup returns CDR1 MGHRA and CDR2 YSYEKL. The CDR3 has 16 residues. The DNA of the CDR3 is TGCGCCAGCAGTCTTATGTTACTAGCATTTAGAGATACGCAGTATTTT. Protein product: CASSLMLLAFRDTQYF.

This clone was recorded only once. The J gene is TRBJ1-4, the V gene TRBV28, with unresolved D. The CDR3 length is 18 residues. Germline V gene lookup returns CDR1 MDHEN and CDR2 SYDVKM. Trimming took off 6 bases at V and 0 bases at J, with 20 bases between the two ends. The CDR3 coding sequence is TGTGCCAGCAGCTCCCTGTCCCGGGCCGATGCAACTAATGAAAAACTGTTTTTT. Translated: CASSSLSRADATNEKLFF.

Of note for this clone: The same CDR3 also results from other DNA sequences found in this sample. V is TRBV7-6 and J is TRBJ1-3; D gene ambiguous. The CDR3 contains 16 residues. The germline V gene encodes CDR1 SGHVS and CDR2 FNYEAQ. V was pared by 1 base and J by 0 bases, with 10 bases between. The CDR3 nucleotides read TGTGCCAGCAGCTTAGTGCGGGTCCTCTCTGGAAACACCATATATTTT. This codes for CASSLVRVLSGNTIYF.

This clone is a singleton in its sample. The V and J genes are TRBV7-9 and TRBJ2-1, with D possibly TRBD2 on 5 matching bases. The CDR3 has 14 amino acids. CDR1 and CDR2 from the germline V gene are SEHNR and FQNEAQ (reference sequence). The V and J ends lost 1 base and 9 bases respectively, with 13 bases between them. In nucleotides, the CDR3 is TGTGCCAGCAGCTTAGGGAGCGGAAAGGGTGAGCAGTTCTTC. Amino acids: CASSLGSGKGEQFF.

With respect to this clone: A read error may explain this, as a much larger clone is one base away. Other nucleotide sequences in the sample specify the same CDR3. The gene calls are TRBV4-2 and TRBJ2-2, with D unclear. The CDR3 has 15 residues. Deletions cut 3 bases from V and 8 bases from J, with 16 bases between. CDR1 LGHNA and CDR2 YNFKEQ come from the germline V gene. The chain's CDR3 is CASSHDRTGGGELFF. CDR3 in DNA: TGTGCCAGCAGCCACGATCGGACGGGCGGAGGGGAGCTGTTTTTT.

The J gene is TRBJ2-1, the V gene TRBV7-6, with 10 positions matching TRBD2. The CDR3 has 15 amino acids. From germline, CDR1 is SGHVS and CDR2 FNYEAQ. After removal of 6 bases from V and 2 bases from J, the junction contained 4 bases not matched to a gene. CDR3 nucleotides: TGTGCCAGCAGTTCCGGACTAGCGGCCTACAATGAGCAGTTCTTC. This encodes CASSSGLAAYNEQFF.

This clone was found once. The DNA for the CDR3 is TGTGCCAGCAGGCCTCCGGGGCGCCCAAATCAGCCCCAGCATTTT. It specifies CASRPPGRPNQPQHF. The chain uses TRBV6-5 and TRBJ1-5; tentative D call: TRBD1 (5 bases). With 6 bases removed from V and 4 bases from J, the gap between germline ends came to 16 bases. The length of the CDR3 is 15 residues. Looked up from germline, CDR1 is MNHEY and CDR2 is SVGAGI.

The V and J genes are TRBV7-2 and TRBJ2-1, with 7 bases aligning to TRBD2. The CDR3 is 17 amino acids. The germline CDR1 and CDR2 sequences are SGHTA and FQGNSA. V lost 2 bases, J lost 8 bases, and 15 bases stayed unmatched. CDR3 nucleotides: TGTGCCAGCAGCTTATCGGGCTCTAGTCTAGCGGCCCATGAGCAGTTCTTC. Its translation: CASSLSGSSLAAHEQFF.

This sequence joins TRBV7-9 and TRBJ2-1; D perhaps matches TRBD1 (6 bases). In germline, CDR1 is SEHNR, CDR2 FQNEAQ (reference sequence). The CDR3 length is 14 residues. Trimming shortened V by 1 base and J by 6 bases, and 10 bases separated the two germline ends. Here the CDR3 DNA reads TGTGCCAGCAGCTTAGAGTGGGGGCGCAATGAGCAGTTCTTC. It specifies CASSLEWGRNEQFF.

The J gene is TRBJ1-2, the V gene TRBV29-1; 7 bases map to TRBD1. This CDR3 contains 16 residues. Germline loops: CDR1 SQVTM, CDR2 ANQGSEA. With 1 base clipped from V and 0 bases from J, the junction kept 8 bases outside the gene matches. CDR3 in DNA: TGCAGCGTTGAAGGCTACGGACAGGTAGCTAACTATGGCTACACCTTC. Residues: CSVEGYGQVANYGYTF.

This chain joins TRBV29-1 and TRBJ2-7, with TRBD2 matching over 7 bases. J was trimmed by 5 bases and V by 2 bases; bases with no gene match: 15. The CDR3 is 16 amino acids. The germline CDR1 and CDR2 sequences are SQVTM and ANQGSEA. The CDR3 loop is CSVERRDGGRFNEQYF. CDR3 nucleotides: TGCAGCGTTGAAAGAAGGGATGGCGGGAGATTCAACGAGCAGTACTTC.

The V gene is TRBV19, the J gene TRBJ2-2, with a tentative D call TRBD1 (5 bases). The CDR3 extends over 15 amino acids. V was shortened by 6 bases and J by 1 base, with 12 bases between the two germline ends. Germline assignment: CDR1 LNHDA and CDR2 SQIVND (reference sequence). CDR3: CASSFGQGNTGELFF. CDR3 DNA: TGTGCCAGTAGCTTCGGGCAGGGGAACACCGGGGAGCTGTTTTTT.

The rearrangement links TRBV6-1 to TRBJ2-7, with 9 bases matching TRBD1. The V and J ends lost 6 bases and 6 bases, in that order; junction bases with no gene match: 12. The CDR3 sequence is 15 residues long. The V gene's germline CDR1 is MNHNS and CDR2 SASEGT. Written as DNA, the CDR3 is TGTGCCAGCAGCGGGACAGGGTCACCCCTCCTCGAGCAGTACTTC. Protein product: CASSGTGSPLLEQYF.

This clone has a handful of counts. The CDR3 protein is CADVGDSNYGYTF. In nucleotides, the CDR3 is TGTGCCGACGTTGGGGATTCTAACTATGGCTACACCTTC. The J gene is TRBJ1-2, the V gene TRBV2; no clear D gene. Germline V lookup: CDR1 SNHLY, CDR2 FYNNEI. The CDR3 sequence is 13 residues long. V lost 11 bases, J lost 0 bases, and 13 bases lay in between.

In the case of this clone: A much larger clonotype is one base distant, so this may be a read error. This rearrangement joins TRBV4-3 to TRBJ2-3, with D possibly being TRBD1 (6 bases). This CDR3 has 17 residues. Germline V CDR1 and CDR2: LGHNA, YSLEER. In DNA form, the CDR3 reads TGCGTCAGCAGCCAATTGGGACCGGGACAAAGCACAGATACGCAGTATTTT. Translation: CVSSQLGPGQSTDTQYF.

The rearrangement uses TRBV9 and TRBJ2-1; TRBD2 agrees at 11 bases. V was clipped by 3 bases and J by 7 bases; unmatched bases: 12. Germline CDR1 is SGDLS and CDR2 is YYNGEE. The CDR3 consists of 17 residues. The CDR3 loop is CASSGSYSGRAENEQFF. DNA of the CDR3: TGTGCCAGCAGCGGATCCTATAGCGGGAGGGCCGAAAATGAGCAGTTCTTC.

The V and J genes are TRBV7-3 and TRBJ2-1; TRBD2 aligns across 7 bases. Per germline, CDR1 SGHTA and CDR2 FQGTGA. After removal of 5 bases from V and 9 bases from J, the junction contained 13 bases not matched to a gene. The CDR3 length is 15 residues. Written as DNA, the CDR3 is TGTGCCAGCAGCCCCCCCGGCGGGAGTATCCCTGAGCAGTTCTTC. This codes for CASSPPGGSIPEQFF.

This clone was detected ten times or more. The chain uses TRBV6-6 and TRBJ2-7; D not resolved. From germline, CDR1 is MNHNY and CDR2 SVGAGI (reference sequence). CDR3 length equals 15 residues. Trimming pared 3 bases from V and 2 bases from J, leaving 14 bases between. DNA for the CDR3: TGTGCCAGCAGTTATATGGGATCGTCAGCCTACGAGCAGTACTTC. Translated: CASSYMGSSAYEQYF.

The rearrangement uses TRBV9 and TRBJ2-2, with 7 positions matching TRBD1. Germline trimming cut 5 bases from V and 8 bases from J; bases unmatched to any gene: 3. In germline, CDR1 is SGDLS, CDR2 YYNGEE. This CDR3 is built from 12 residues. CDR3 DNA sequence: TGTGCCAGCAGGACAGGGACGGGGGAGCTGTTTTTT. Residues: CASRTGTGELFF.